Shown below are 18 T cell receptor beta chains from a single sample sequenced in a study of PD-L1 blockade in urothelial cancer. The time point here: pretreatment peripheral blood. Assay: immunoSEQ multiplex PCR; the TCRdb copy retains only in-frame clones and omits some. Of about 87,000 clones in the sample, about four fifths are singletons; the top ten hold 2% to 2.5%. The sequences come from PBMCs, collected around atezolizumab (anti-PD-L1) treatment. Receptors originate from a man aged 60 to 75 with urothelial cancer.

J is TRBJ1-4 and V is TRBV23-1, with 8 bases fitting TRBD1. TRBV23-1 is filed as an ORF, its function uncertain. The V segment lost 0 bases and the J segment 0 bases; nucleotides outside the gene matches: 12. CDR3 length equals 20 residues. The CDR3 DNA reads TGCGCCAGCAGTCAATCCATCCGGGACAGGACACGTGCAACTAATGAAAAACTGTTTTTT. It specifies CASSQSIRDRTRATNEKLFF.

The rearrangement uses TRBV30 and TRBJ1-5, with 7 bases identical to TRBD1. Losses at the gene ends were 3 bases for V and 5 bases for J; bases not matched to a gene: 7. Germline CDR1 is GTSNPN and CDR2 is SVGIG (reference sequence). This CDR3 region has 14 residues. CDR3 residues: CAWSFTQGDQPQHF. The DNA for the CDR3 is TGTGCCTGGAGCTTTACGCAGGGGGATCAGCCCCAGCATTTT.

The chain uses TRBV5-1 and TRBJ2-3; D possibly corresponds to TRBD2 (5 bases). Germline assignment: CDR1 SGHRS and CDR2 YFSETQ. V dropped 0 bases and J dropped 1 base, with 9 bases sitting between them. There are 15 residues in the CDR3. CDR3 coding DNA: TGCGCCAGCAGCTTGGCCAACGGGGGCACAGATACGCAGTATTTT. This gives the protein CASSLANGGTDTQYF.

The gene calls are TRBV5-5 and TRBJ2-7; 10 positions match TRBD2. The CDR3 has 17 amino acids. CDR1 SGHKS and CDR2 YYEKEE come from the germline V gene (reference sequence). V was pared by 3 bases and J by 1 base, with 10 bases of the junction left unmatched. The CDR3 nucleotides are TGTGCCAGCAGCTCCCCAACAAGCGGGAGGGATTCCTACGAGCAGTACTTC. It specifies CASSSPTSGRDSYEQYF.

The chain recombines TRBV5-4 with TRBJ1-4, with unresolved D. The germline V gene has CDR1 SGHNT and CDR2 YYREEE (reference sequence). The CDR3 is 15 residues long. V was cut by 1 base and J by 4 bases, with 11 bases left in between. Written as DNA, the CDR3 is TGTGCCAGCAGCTTGTCCTTGGGCAGTAATGAAAAACTGTTTTTT. Residues: CASSLSLGSNEKLFF.

The chain has TRBV27 and TRBJ2-3; D possibly corresponds to TRBD1 (5 bases). CDR3 length: 15 amino acids. Germline lookup yields CDR1 MNHEY and CDR2 SMNVEV (reference sequence). Trimming removed 4 bases at V and 0 bases at J, with 11 bases between. DNA for the CDR3: TGTGCCAGCAGTTCGCGGACAATGAGCACAGATACGCAGTATTTT. The encoded protein is CASSSRTMSTDTQYF.

The chain joins TRBV6-1 to TRBJ1-2; 9 nucleotides match TRBD1. CDR3 size: 14 residues. Unmatched junction bases numbered 5, after V lost 5 bases and J lost 4 bases. Germline-derived CDR1 and CDR2 are MNHNS and SASEGT. The CDR3 nucleotides read TGTGCCAGCAGTAAACAGGGGGCATCCTATGGCTACACCTTC. Residues: CASSKQGASYGYTF.

This rearrangement joins TRBV10-3 to TRBJ1-5, with no clear D. V lost 8 bases to trimming and J lost 1 base, with 9 bases between them. The CDR3 is 13 amino acids. Germline V lookup: CDR1 ENHRY, CDR2 SYGVKD. In DNA form, the CDR3 reads TGTGCCATCGCCCAGGCAAGCAATCAGCCCCAGCATTTT. This encodes CAIAQASNQPQHF.

This chain uses TRBV14 with TRBJ1-3; no definite D call. This CDR3 is built from 12 residues. Trimming stripped 7 bases from V and 10 bases from J, with 14 bases between. The germline V gene has CDR1 SGHDN and CDR2 FVKESK. The CDR3 sequence: CASTPDRRTIYF. The CDR3 nucleotides are TGTGCCAGCACCCCCGATCGGCGGACCATATATTTT.

The CDR3 protein is CASSLRGLEGYGNTIYF. The CDR3 bases are TGTGCCAGCAGCTTACGGGGCCTGGAGGGTTATGGAAACACCATATATTTT. The chain links TRBV7-2 to TRBJ1-3; TRBD1 might be the D (5 bases). The CDR3 is 17 amino acids. The germline V and J ends were trimmed by 2 bases and 3 bases, with 17 bases remaining between them. Looked up from germline, CDR1 is SGHTA and CDR2 is FQGNSA.

The rearrangement joins TRBV2 to TRBJ1-2; 10 nucleotides line up with TRBD1. The CDR3 runs to 14 residues. With V trimmed by 6 bases and J by 7 bases, 8 bases remained unmatched. CDR1 is SNHLY and CDR2 is FYNNEI in the germline V gene. CDR3 amino acids: CASSAGTGVSGYTF. Here the CDR3 DNA reads TGTGCCAGCAGCGCCGGGACAGGGGTATCTGGCTACACCTTC. Combining the CDR3 with reference TRBV2 and TRBJ1-2 gives the whole variable domain EPEVTQTPSHQVTQMGQEVILRCVPISNHLYFYWYRQILGQKVEFLVSFYNNEISEKSEIFDDQFSVERPDGSNFTLKIRSTKLEDSAMYFCASSAGTGVSGYTFGSGTRLTVV.

The chain is built from TRBV4-1 and TRBJ2-7; 10 bases are a match to TRBD2. V was pared by 0 bases and J by 7 bases, with 15 bases of the junction left unmatched. The length of the CDR3 is 18 residues. CDR1 is MGHRA, CDR2 YSYEKL, per germline. This chain's CDR3 is CASSQERRSSGRIGEQYF. The CDR3 DNA sequence: TGCGCCAGCAGCCAAGAACGGAGATCTAGCGGGAGAATAGGGGAGCAGTACTTC.

The CDR3 coding sequence is TGCGCCAGCAGCCAACTCCAGGGACAGGCCGTCGGTGGCTACACCTTC. This codes for CASSQLQGQAVGGYTF. The chain has TRBV4-1 and TRBJ1-2; 8 nucleotides agree with TRBD1. CDR1 MGHRA and CDR2 YSYEKL come from the germline V gene. This CDR3 is 16 amino acids long. Trimming at V came to 2 bases and at J to 7 bases, leaving 12 bases not matched to a gene.

In its sample, this clone was seen a few times. V is TRBV18 and J is TRBJ1-6; D may be TRBD1 (5 bases). Trimming pared 3 bases from V and 9 bases from J, leaving 18 bases between. The CDR3 contains 16 residues. Germline lookup yields CDR1 KGHSH and CDR2 LQKENI. The CDR3 loop reads CASSPFNDRGVSPLHF. The CDR3, as DNA: TGTGCCAGCTCACCGTTTAACGACCGGGGGGTTTCACCCCTCCACTTT.

The CDR3 coding sequence is TGTGCCAGCAGCTACGGAGCCAAAAACATTCAGTACTTC. This gives the protein CASSYGAKNIQYF. The chain employs TRBV7-2 and TRBJ2-4; D not certain. Trimming cost V 4 bases and J 0 bases, with 4 bases left between them. The length of the CDR3 is 13 residues. Germline assignment: CDR1 SGHTA and CDR2 FQGNSA. The whole variable domain, filled in from reference TRBV7-2 and TRBJ2-4, reads GAGVSQSPSNKVTEKGKDVELRCDPISGHTALYWYRQSLGQGLEFLIYFQGNSAPDKSGLPSDRFSAERTGGSVSTLTIQRTQQEDSAVYLCASSYGAKNIQYFGAGTRLSVL.

The chain is built from TRBV2 and TRBJ1-4; 7 positions agree with TRBD1. The germline CDR1 and CDR2 sequences are SNHLY and FYNNEI. V shed 8 bases and J 4 bases; nucleotides not matched to a gene: 4. The CDR3 length is 13 residues. The CDR3 bases are TGTGCCAGCGTGGGGGACAGTAATGAAAAACTGTTTTTT. Protein product: CASVGDSNEKLFF.

J is TRBJ1-2 and V is TRBV6-5; D remains ambiguous. The CDR3 covers 12 residues. Trimming removed 6 bases from V and 5 bases from J, with 10 bases in between. From germline, CDR1 is MNHEY and CDR2 SVGAGI. CDR3 bases: TGTGCCAGCAGGATCGAAGCTTATGGCTACACCTTC. Translated, it gives CASRIEAYGYTF.

This clone came up once. CDR3 amino acids: CAWGGRAGTDTQYF. The CDR3 DNA follows: TGTGCCTGGGGTGGGAGGGCCGGCACAGATACGCAGTATTTT. The V and J genes are TRBV28 and TRBJ2-3; 7 nucleotides agree with TRBD2. CDR1 is MDHEN, CDR2 SYDVKM, per germline. This CDR3 spans 14 amino acids. With V trimmed by 11 bases and J by 1 base, 9 bases remained unmatched.